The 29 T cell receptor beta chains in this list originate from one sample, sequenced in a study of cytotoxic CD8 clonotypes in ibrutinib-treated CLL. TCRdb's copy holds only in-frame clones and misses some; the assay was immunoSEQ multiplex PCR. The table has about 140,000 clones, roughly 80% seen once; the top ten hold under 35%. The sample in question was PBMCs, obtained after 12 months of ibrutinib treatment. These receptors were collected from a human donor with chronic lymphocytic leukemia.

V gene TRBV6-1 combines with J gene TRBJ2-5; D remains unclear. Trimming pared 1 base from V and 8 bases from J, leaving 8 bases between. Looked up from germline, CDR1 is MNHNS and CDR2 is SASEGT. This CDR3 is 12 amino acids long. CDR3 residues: CASSEVRGTQYF. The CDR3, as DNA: TGTGCCAGCAGTGAAGTGCGTGGAACCCAGTACTTC.

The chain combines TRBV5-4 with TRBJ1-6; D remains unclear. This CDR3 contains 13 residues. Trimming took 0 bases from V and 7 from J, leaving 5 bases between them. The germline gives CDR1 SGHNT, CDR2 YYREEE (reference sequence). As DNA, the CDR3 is TGTGCCAGCAGCTTGGATACAAATTCACCCCTCCACTTT. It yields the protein CASSLDTNSPLHF.

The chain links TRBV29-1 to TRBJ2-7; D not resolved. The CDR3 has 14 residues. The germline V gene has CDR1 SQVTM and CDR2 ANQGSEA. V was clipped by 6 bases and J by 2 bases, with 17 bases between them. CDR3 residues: CSVISRPGAYEQYF. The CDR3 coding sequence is TGCAGCGTCATATCTCGGCCCGGAGCCTACGAGCAGTACTTC.

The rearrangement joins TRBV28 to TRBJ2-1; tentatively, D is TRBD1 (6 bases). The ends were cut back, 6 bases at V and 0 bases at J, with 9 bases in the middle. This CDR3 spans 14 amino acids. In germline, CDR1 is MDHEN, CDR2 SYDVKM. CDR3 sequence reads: CASRTGHSYNEQFF. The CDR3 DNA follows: TGTGCCAGCAGAACAGGGCACTCCTACAATGAGCAGTTCTTC.

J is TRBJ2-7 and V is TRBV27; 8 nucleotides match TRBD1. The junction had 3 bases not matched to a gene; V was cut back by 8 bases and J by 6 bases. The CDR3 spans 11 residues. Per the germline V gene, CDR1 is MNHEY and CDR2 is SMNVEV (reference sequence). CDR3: CASATGVEQYF. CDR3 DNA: TGTGCCAGCGCGACAGGGGTCGAGCAGTACTTC.

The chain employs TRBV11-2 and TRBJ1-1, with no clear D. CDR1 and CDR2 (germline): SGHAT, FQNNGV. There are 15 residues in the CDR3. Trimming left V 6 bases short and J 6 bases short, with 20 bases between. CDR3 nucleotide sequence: TGTGCCAGCAGTCCCTCCGGGGTTTATGGGGCTGAAGCTTTCTTT. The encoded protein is CASSPSGVYGAEAFF.

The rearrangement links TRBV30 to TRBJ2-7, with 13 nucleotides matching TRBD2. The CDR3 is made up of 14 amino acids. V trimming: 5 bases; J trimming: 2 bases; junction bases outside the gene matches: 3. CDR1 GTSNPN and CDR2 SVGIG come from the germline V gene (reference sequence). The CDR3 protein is CAWRLAGGTYEQYF. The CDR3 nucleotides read TGTGCCTGGCGACTAGCGGGAGGCACCTACGAGCAGTACTTC.

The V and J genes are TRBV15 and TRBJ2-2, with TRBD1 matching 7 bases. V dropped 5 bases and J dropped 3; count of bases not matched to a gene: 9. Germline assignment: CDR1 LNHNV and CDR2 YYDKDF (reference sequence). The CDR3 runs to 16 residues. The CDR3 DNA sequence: TGTGCCACCAGCCCCTTGGGACAGAGAGACACCGGGGAGCTGTTTTTT. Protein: CATSPLGQRDTGELFF.

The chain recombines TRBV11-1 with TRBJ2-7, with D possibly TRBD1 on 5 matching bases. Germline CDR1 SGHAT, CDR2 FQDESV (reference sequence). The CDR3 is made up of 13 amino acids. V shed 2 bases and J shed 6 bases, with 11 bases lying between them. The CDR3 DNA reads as TGTGCCAGCAGCTTATACTCAGGGCGCGAGCAGTACTTC. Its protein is CASSLYSGREQYF.

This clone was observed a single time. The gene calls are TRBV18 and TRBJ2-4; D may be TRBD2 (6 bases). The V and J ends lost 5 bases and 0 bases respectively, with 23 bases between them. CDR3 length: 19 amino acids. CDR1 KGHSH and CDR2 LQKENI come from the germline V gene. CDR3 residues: CASSALPVGSGLAKNIQYF. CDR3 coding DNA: TGTGCCAGCTCAGCGCTCCCGGTGGGTAGCGGACTAGCCAAAAACATTCAGTACTTC.

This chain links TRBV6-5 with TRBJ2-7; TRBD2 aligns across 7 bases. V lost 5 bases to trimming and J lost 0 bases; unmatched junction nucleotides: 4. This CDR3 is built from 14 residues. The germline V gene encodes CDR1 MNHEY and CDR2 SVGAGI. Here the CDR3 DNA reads TGTGCCAGCAGTGTAGGCGGGAGCTCCTACGAGCAGTACTTC. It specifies CASSVGGSSYEQYF.

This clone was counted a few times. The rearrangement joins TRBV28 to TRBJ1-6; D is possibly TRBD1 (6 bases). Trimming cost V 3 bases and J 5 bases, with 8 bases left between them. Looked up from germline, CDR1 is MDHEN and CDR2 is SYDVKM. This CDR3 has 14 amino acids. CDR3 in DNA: TGTGCCAGCAGTTTGGACAGAAATAATTCACCCCTCCACTTT. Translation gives CASSLDRNNSPLHF.

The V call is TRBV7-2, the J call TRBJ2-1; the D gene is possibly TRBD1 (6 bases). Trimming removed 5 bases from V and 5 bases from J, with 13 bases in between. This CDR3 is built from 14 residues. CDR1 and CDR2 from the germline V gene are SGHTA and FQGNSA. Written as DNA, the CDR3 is TGTGCCAGCAGCACCTATGGACAGCACAATGAGCAGTTCTTC. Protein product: CASSTYGQHNEQFF.

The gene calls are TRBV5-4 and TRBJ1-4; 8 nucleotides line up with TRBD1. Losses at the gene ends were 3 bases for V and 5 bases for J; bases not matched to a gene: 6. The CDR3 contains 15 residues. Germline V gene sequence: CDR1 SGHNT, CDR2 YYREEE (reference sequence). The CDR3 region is CASSSNRGINEKLFF. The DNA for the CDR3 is TGTGCCAGCAGCTCAAACAGGGGGATCAATGAAAAACTGTTTTTT.

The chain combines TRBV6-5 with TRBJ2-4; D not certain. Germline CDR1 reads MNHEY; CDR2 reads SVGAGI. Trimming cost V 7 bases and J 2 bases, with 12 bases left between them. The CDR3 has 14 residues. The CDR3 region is CASKSPGSKNIQYF. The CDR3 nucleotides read TGTGCCAGCAAAAGCCCGGGTTCCAAAAACATTCAGTACTTC.

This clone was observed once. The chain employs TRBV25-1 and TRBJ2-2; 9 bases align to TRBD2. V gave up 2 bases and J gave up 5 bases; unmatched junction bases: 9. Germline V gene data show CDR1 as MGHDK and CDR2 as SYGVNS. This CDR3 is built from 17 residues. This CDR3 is CASSELAGRLGTGELFF. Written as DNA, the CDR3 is TGTGCCAGCAGTGAACTAGCGGGGCGCCTCGGGACCGGGGAGCTGTTTTTT.

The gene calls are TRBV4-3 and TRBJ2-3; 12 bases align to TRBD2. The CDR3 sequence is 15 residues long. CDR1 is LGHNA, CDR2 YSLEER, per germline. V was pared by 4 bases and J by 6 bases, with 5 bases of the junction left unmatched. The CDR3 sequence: CASSPTSGRSDTQYF. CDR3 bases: TGCGCCAGCAGCCCGACTAGCGGGAGATCCGATACGCAGTATTTT.

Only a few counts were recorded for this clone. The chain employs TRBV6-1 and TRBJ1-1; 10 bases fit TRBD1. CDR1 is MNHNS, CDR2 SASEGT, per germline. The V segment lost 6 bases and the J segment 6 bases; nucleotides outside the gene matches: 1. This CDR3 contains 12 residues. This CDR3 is CASRTGGPEAFF. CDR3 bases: TGTGCCAGCAGGACAGGGGGCCCTGAAGCTTTCTTT.

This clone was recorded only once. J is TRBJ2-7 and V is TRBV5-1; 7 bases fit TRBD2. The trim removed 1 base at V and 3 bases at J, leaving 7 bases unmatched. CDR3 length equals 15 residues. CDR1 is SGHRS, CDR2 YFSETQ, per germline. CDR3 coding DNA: TGCGCCAGCAGCTTGTCGGGGACTATGTTCTACGAGCAGTACTTC. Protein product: CASSLSGTMFYEQYF.

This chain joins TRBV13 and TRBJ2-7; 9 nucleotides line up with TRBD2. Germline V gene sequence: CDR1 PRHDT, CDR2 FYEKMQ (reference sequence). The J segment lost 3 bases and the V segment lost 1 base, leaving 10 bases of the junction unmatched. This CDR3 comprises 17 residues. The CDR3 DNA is TGTGCCAGCAGCTTAGTTTCCGGACTAGCGCACCACTACGAGCAGTACTTC. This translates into CASSLVSGLAHHYEQYF.

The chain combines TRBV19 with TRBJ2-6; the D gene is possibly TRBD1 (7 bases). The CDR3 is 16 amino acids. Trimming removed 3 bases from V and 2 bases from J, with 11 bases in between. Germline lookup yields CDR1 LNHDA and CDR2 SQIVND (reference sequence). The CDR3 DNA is TGTGCCAGTAGTATGGAGGGGGCGGCTGGGGCCAACGTCCTGACTTTC. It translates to CASSMEGAAGANVLTF.

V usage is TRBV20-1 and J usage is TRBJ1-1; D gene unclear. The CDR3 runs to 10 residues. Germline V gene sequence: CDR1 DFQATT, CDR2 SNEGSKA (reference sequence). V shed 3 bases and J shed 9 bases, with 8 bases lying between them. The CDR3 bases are TGCAGTGCTAGTAACGAAAAAGCTTTCTTT. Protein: CSASNEKAFF.

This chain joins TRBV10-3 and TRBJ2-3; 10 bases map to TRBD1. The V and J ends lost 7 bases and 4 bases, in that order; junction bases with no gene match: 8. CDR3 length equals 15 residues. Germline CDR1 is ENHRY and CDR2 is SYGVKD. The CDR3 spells CAITPGQGGADTQYF. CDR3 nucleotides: TGTGCCATCACCCCCGGACAGGGGGGGGCAGATACGCAGTATTTT.

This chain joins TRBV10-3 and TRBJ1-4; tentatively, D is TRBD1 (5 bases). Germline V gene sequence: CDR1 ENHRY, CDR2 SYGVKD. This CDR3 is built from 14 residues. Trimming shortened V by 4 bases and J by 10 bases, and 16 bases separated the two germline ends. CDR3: CAISGGGDDGKLFF. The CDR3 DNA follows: TGTGCCATCAGTGGCGGGGGGGATGACGGAAAACTGTTTTTT.

CDR3 in amino acids: CASSSGETYEQYF. The CDR3 nucleotides are TGTGCCAGCAGCTCAGGGGAGACCTACGAGCAGTACTTC. The chain recombines TRBV7-7 with TRBJ2-7; tentatively, D is TRBD1 (6 bases). V dropped 4 bases and J dropped 2 bases, with 9 bases sitting between them. This CDR3 spans 13 amino acids. Per the germline V gene, CDR1 is SSHAT and CDR2 is FNYEAQ (reference sequence).

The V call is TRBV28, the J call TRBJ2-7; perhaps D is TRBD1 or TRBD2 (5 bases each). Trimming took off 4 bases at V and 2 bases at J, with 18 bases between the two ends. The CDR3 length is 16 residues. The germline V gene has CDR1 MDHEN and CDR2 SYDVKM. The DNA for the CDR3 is TGTGCCAGCAGTTCCTGGGGGAGCCTATATACCTACGAGCAGTACTTC. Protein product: CASSSWGSLYTYEQYF.

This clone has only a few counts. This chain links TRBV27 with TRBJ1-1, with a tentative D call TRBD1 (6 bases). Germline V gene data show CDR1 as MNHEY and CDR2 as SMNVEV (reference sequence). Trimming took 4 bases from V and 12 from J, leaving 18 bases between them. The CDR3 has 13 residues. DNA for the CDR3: TGTGCCAGCAGTTACCAGACAGGAATGGTAACTTTCTTT. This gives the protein CASSYQTGMVTFF.

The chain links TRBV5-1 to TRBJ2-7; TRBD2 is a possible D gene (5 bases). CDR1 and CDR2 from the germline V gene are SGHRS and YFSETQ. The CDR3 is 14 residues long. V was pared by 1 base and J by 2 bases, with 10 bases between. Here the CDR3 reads CASSLRGHTYEQYF. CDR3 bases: TGCGCCAGCAGCTTGCGAGGGCACACCTACGAGCAGTACTTC.

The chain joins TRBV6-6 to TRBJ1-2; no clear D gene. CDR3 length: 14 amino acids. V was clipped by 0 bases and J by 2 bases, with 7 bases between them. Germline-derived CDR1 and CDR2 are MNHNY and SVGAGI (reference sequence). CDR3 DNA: TGTGCCAGCAGTTACTCGGTAGGGAACTATGGCTACACCTTC. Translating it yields CASSYSVGNYGYTF.